The 32 T cell receptor beta chains in this list originate from one sample, sequenced in a study of cytomegalovirus exposure and HLA in healthy donors. Primers: 60 Vbeta forward and 13 Jbeta reverse. Data came from immunoSEQ multiplex PCR; TCRdb stores just in-frame clones and leaves some out. The data show approximately 190,000 clones, around 80% seen once. What was sequenced was PBMCs. The receptor source for this set is a man aged 40-50 years in good health and CMV-seropositive.

The V gene is TRBV5-1, the J gene TRBJ1-4; perhaps TRBD1 as D (5 bases). The length of the CDR3 is 15 residues. Per germline, CDR1 SGHRS and CDR2 YFSETQ. V lost 3 bases to trimming and J lost 7 bases, with 16 bases between them. The CDR3 is CASSSGGGSSEKLFF. CDR3 sequence (DNA): TGCGCCAGCAGCTCGGGCGGGGGAAGCAGTGAAAAACTGTTTTTT.

The rearrangement links TRBV5-6 to TRBJ1-1; weak D call: TRBD1 (5 bases). V dropped 4 bases and J dropped 7 bases, with 14 bases sitting between them. The germline gives CDR1 SGHDT, CDR2 YYEEEE. The CDR3 contains 13 residues. The CDR3 spells CASSPYPGLEAFF. CDR3 nucleotides: TGTGCCAGCAGCCCTTACCCGGGACTTGAAGCTTTCTTT.

The rearrangement uses TRBV2 and TRBJ2-5, with TRBD1 identical over 10 bases. V trimming: 0 bases; J trimming: 4 bases; junction bases outside the gene matches: 5. Per the germline V gene, CDR1 is SNHLY and CDR2 is FYNNEI. The CDR3 spans 16 residues. The CDR3 loop is CASSEATGGAGETQYF. The CDR3 DNA reads as TGTGCCAGCAGTGAAGCGACAGGGGGCGCGGGAGAGACCCAGTACTTC.

The rearrangement uses TRBV9 and TRBJ2-1; D possibly corresponds to TRBD1 (5 bases). Per germline, CDR1 SGDLS and CDR2 YYNGEE. The CDR3 sequence is 14 residues long. Trimming took 5 bases from V and 3 from J, leaving 12 bases between them. CDR3: CASSPSGHYNEQFF. The DNA for the CDR3 is TGTGCCAGCAGTCCCTCCGGACACTACAATGAGCAGTTCTTC.

The V call is TRBV6-4, the J call TRBJ1-1, with a possible D match to TRBD1 (6 bases). Germline V CDR1 and CDR2: MRHNA, SNTAGT. V lost 6 bases and J lost 4, with 15 bases in between. The CDR3 extends over 14 amino acids. CDR3 residues: CASRDSSRGTEAFF. DNA of the CDR3: TGTGCCAGCAGGGACAGTTCTAGGGGCACTGAAGCTTTCTTT.

The chain employs TRBV9 and TRBJ2-2, with D perhaps matching TRBD1 (6 bases). The germline V and J ends were trimmed by 2 bases and 6 bases, with 8 bases remaining between them. CDR1 is SGDLS and CDR2 is YYNGEE in the germline V gene. The CDR3 length is 13 residues. The DNA for the CDR3 is TGTGCCAGCAGCGTTGGGGGCGCCGGGGAGCTGTTTTTT. Encoded protein: CASSVGGAGELFF.

This clone was seen a few times. The genes are TRBV5-1 and TRBJ2-1; 7 nucleotides agree with TRBD1. V gave up 0 bases and J gave up 6 bases; unmatched junction bases: 9. The CDR3 has 16 amino acids. The germline gives CDR1 SGHRS, CDR2 YFSETQ. This chain's CDR3 is CASSLAQGGGFNEQFF. CDR3 nucleotides: TGCGCCAGCAGCTTGGCACAAGGGGGCGGTTTCAATGAGCAGTTCTTC.

This clone has only a few counts. The chain is built from TRBV5-4 and TRBJ1-1; TRBD1 agrees at 8 bases. CDR1 and CDR2 (germline): SGHNT, YYREEE (reference sequence). With V trimmed by 3 bases and J by 5 bases, 6 bases remained unmatched. The CDR3 loop spans 14 amino acids. The CDR3, as DNA: TGTGCCAGCAGCTCCGCACAGGGGGGGACTGAAGCTTTCTTT. Protein: CASSSAQGGTEAFF.

This clone was observed a handful of times. The genes are TRBV5-1 and TRBJ2-3; TRBD2 matches 9 bases. Trimming removed 1 base from V and 5 bases from J; junction bases left unmatched: 8. The CDR3 is made up of 16 amino acids. Germline-derived CDR1 and CDR2 are SGHRS and YFSETQ. The CDR3 nucleotides read TGCGCCAGCAGCTTGTTGGCGGGAGGGCCTGAAGATACGCAGTATTTT. The encoded protein is CASSLLAGGPEDTQYF.

V usage is TRBV15 and J usage is TRBJ2-7, with TRBD2 matching over 9 bases. The CDR3 extends over 15 amino acids. J gave up 2 bases and V 4 bases, and 6 bases lay outside the gene matches. Germline loops: CDR1 LNHNV, CDR2 YYDKDF (reference sequence). CDR3 nucleotide sequence: TGTGCCACCAGCATGAGCGGGAGGCCGACCTACGAGCAGTACTTC. This gives the protein CATSMSGRPTYEQYF.

The gene calls are TRBV28 and TRBJ1-1; 8 nucleotides align to TRBD1. The CDR3 spans 15 residues. Losses at the gene ends were 5 bases for V and 1 base for J; bases not matched to a gene: 6. Germline CDR1 is MDHEN and CDR2 is SYDVKM. CDR3 in DNA: TGTGCCAGCAGTCCGCGGACAGGGAGGAACACTGAAGCTTTCTTT. Translating gives CASSPRTGRNTEAFF. Complete variable domain (other parts from reference TRBV28 and TRBJ1-1): DVKVTQSSRYLVKRTGEKVFLECVQDMDHENMFWYRQDPGLGLRLIYFSYDVKMKEKGDIPEGYSVSREKKERFSLILESASTNQTSMYLCASSPRTGRNTEAFFGQGTRLTVV.

V gene TRBV4-2 combines with J gene TRBJ1-1, with D unclear. Germline CDR1 and CDR2: LGHNA and YNFKEQ. This CDR3 has 14 residues. The V end lost 3 bases, the J end lost 1 base, and 9 bases lay between the germline ends. CDR3 nucleotide sequence: TGTGCCAGCAGCCATATGTCGGGGAACACTGAAGCTTTCTTT. It encodes CASSHMSGNTEAFF.

This clone was counted between two and nine times. V gene TRBV7-8 combines with J gene TRBJ2-3; TRBD2 matches at 11 bases. CDR1 is SGHVS and CDR2 is FQNEAQ in the germline V gene. The CDR3 loop spans 18 amino acids. The V segment lost 2 bases and the J segment 4 bases; nucleotides outside the gene matches: 11. For the CDR3, the DNA is TGTGCCAGCAGCTTATTAACTAGCGGGAGCCCTCCCGCAGATACGCAGTATTTT. It encodes CASSLLTSGSPPADTQYF.

The chain employs TRBV6-5 and TRBJ2-1, with TRBD2 matching over 8 bases. The CDR3 loop spans 14 amino acids. The V gene's germline CDR1 is MNHEY and CDR2 SVGAGI. V trimming: 6 bases; J trimming: 7 bases; junction bases outside the gene matches: 8. CDR3: CASRSGGLGNEQFF. The CDR3 coding sequence is TGTGCCAGCAGAAGCGGGGGCTTGGGGAATGAGCAGTTCTTC.

This chain joins TRBV28 and TRBJ2-4; a weak D match, TRBD1 (6 bases). V lost 4 bases to trimming and J lost 0 bases, with 7 bases between them. Germline V lookup: CDR1 MDHEN, CDR2 SYDVKM. This CDR3 comprises 14 residues. The CDR3 spells CASSWGLAKNIQYF. The CDR3 region has the DNA TGTGCCAGCAGTTGGGGGCTAGCCAAAAACATTCAGTACTTC. Filled out from reference TRBV28 and TRBJ2-4, the complete variable domain reads DVKVTQSSRYLVKRTGEKVFLECVQDMDHENMFWYRQDPGLGLRLIYFSYDVKMKEKGDIPEGYSVSREKKERFSLILESASTNQTSMYLCASSWGLAKNIQYFGAGTRLSVL.

This clone has just a few counts. One end of the junction varies from germline; a read error may be responsible. The chain is built from TRBV7-3 and TRBJ2-6; D is perhaps TRBD1 (5 bases). This CDR3 region has 13 residues. CDR1 is SGHTA and CDR2 is FQGTGA in the germline V gene. CDR3 in DNA: TGTGCCAGCAGCTTAGTTGGGGCCAACGGCCTGACTTTC. Amino acid sequence: CASSLVGANGLTF.

The chain couples TRBV15 to TRBJ2-3; D remains unclear. Germline assignment: CDR1 LNHNV and CDR2 YYDKDF (reference sequence). V dropped 3 bases and J dropped 3 bases, with 7 bases sitting between them. The CDR3 length is 13 residues. CDR3 coding DNA: TGTGCCACCAGCAGTCCCAGGACAGATACGCAGTATTTT. This codes for CATSSPRTDTQYF. The full variable domain, completed using reference TRBV15 and TRBJ2-3, is DAMVIQNPRYQVTQFGKPVTLSCSQTLNHNVMYWYQQKSSQAPKLLFHYYDKDFNNEADTPDNFQSRRPNTSFCFLDIRSPGLGDTAMYLCATSSPRTDTQYFGPGTRLTVL.

This clone was counted a single time. The rearrangement joins TRBV23-1 to TRBJ2-1; 8 nucleotides match TRBD2. TRBV23-1 is an ORF, and what it does is uncertain. The CDR3 is made up of 17 amino acids. Trimming cost V 5 bases and J 6 bases; bases outside gene matches: 15. In nucleotides, the CDR3 is TGCGCCAGCAGTAGCCTTCGCCTAGCGGGCAAATTCAATGAGCAGTTCTTC. Residues: CASSSLRLAGKFNEQFF.

The gene calls are TRBV9 and TRBJ2-1; D unresolved. The V end lost 0 bases, the J end lost 4 bases, and 14 bases lay between the germline ends. The CDR3 is 16 residues long. Germline CDR1 SGDLS, CDR2 YYNGEE. The CDR3 loop is CASSVADPTRYNEQFF. The CDR3 region has the DNA TGTGCCAGCAGCGTAGCAGATCCGACTCGTTACAATGAGCAGTTCTTC. Supplemented by reference TRBV9 and TRBJ2-1, the full variable domain reads DSGVTQTPKHLITATGQRVTLRCSPRSGDLSVYWYQQSLDQGLQFLIQYYNGEERAKGNILERFSAQQFPDLHSELNLSSLELGDSALYFCASSVADPTRYNEQFFGPGTRLTVL.

This chain links TRBV29-1 with TRBJ1-1, with 8 bases identical to TRBD1. The CDR3 runs 13 residues. The junction had 5 bases not matched to a gene; V was cut back by 3 bases and J by 5 bases. Germline V gene data show CDR1 as SQVTM and CDR2 as ANQGSEA. The CDR3 nucleotides read TGCAGCGTTGATCAGGGGGCTCGAACTGAAGCTTTCTTT. Amino acids: CSVDQGARTEAFF.

The V gene is TRBV19, the J gene TRBJ2-3, with D perhaps matching TRBD2 (6 bases). CDR1 is LNHDA and CDR2 is SQIVND in the germline V gene (reference sequence). This CDR3 is 14 amino acids long. V lost 8 bases and J 6 bases, leaving 18 bases between the germline ends. The CDR3, as DNA: TGTGCCAGTCGCGACCGTCCCAGCGGGGATACGCAGTATTTT. The encoded protein is CASRDRPSGDTQYF.

The rearrangement joins TRBV4-2 to TRBJ2-3; 10 bases fit TRBD2. In germline, CDR1 is LGHNA, CDR2 YNFKEQ. The CDR3 sequence is 16 residues long. Trimming cost V 1 base and J 2 bases; bases outside gene matches: 3. The CDR3 DNA reads TGTGCCAGCAGCCAAGGAGCGGGAGGGCCCACAGATACGCAGTATTTT. It specifies CASSQGAGGPTDTQYF.

The V gene is TRBV11-2, the J gene TRBJ1-4; D might be TRBD1 (5 bases). The CDR3 spans 17 residues. Germline V gene lookup returns CDR1 SGHAT and CDR2 FQNNGV. Trimming cost V 4 bases and J 0 bases, with 15 bases left between them. The CDR3 DNA reads as TGTGCCAGCAGCTCCCTGGGGAGGGGAGCAACTAATGAAAAACTGTTTTTT. It encodes CASSSLGRGATNEKLFF.

The chain joins TRBV19 to TRBJ1-2; 7 nucleotides agree with TRBD1. The length of the CDR3 is 12 residues. Germline CDR1 reads LNHDA; CDR2 reads SQIVND (reference sequence). V lost 11 bases, J lost 5 bases, and 8 bases stayed unmatched. The CDR3 region has the DNA TGTGCCGCCTCCCAGGGGGTTTATGGCTACACCTTC. It yields the protein CAASQGVYGYTF.

V and J are TRBV2 and TRBJ2-1; 7 positions agree with TRBD1. The CDR3 length is 14 residues. After removal of 6 bases from V and 3 bases from J, the junction contained 5 bases not matched to a gene. Germline-derived CDR1 and CDR2 are SNHLY and FYNNEI. The CDR3 here is CASRDRDSYNEQFF. The CDR3 nucleotides are TGTGCCAGCAGGGATAGGGACAGCTACAATGAGCAGTTCTTC.

A word on this clone: A junction end diverges from the germline sequence, so it may reflect a read error. This sequence joins TRBV5-1 and TRBJ2-6; the D gene is possibly TRBD1 (7 bases). Germline lookup yields CDR1 SGHRS and CDR2 YFSETQ. The CDR3 has 15 residues. The chain's CDR3 is CASSMEGAGANGLTF. The DNA of the CDR3 is TGCGCCAGCAGCATGGAGGGGGCTGGGGCCAACGGCCTGACTTTC.

The chain combines TRBV2 with TRBJ2-5; 9 nucleotides align to TRBD1. Germline CDR1 reads SNHLY; CDR2 reads FYNNEI. V lost 11 bases and J lost 4; bases outside the gene matches: 8. This CDR3 comprises 13 residues. This CDR3 is CAGSTGQGETQYF. The CDR3 nucleotides are TGTGCCGGTTCAACGGGACAGGGAGAGACCCAGTACTTC.

The chain has TRBV14 and TRBJ1-1, with D perhaps TRBD1 (6 bases). CDR3 length: 17 residues. The V gene lost 0 bases and the J gene lost 7 bases, with 21 bases spanning the gap. Germline CDR1 SGHDN, CDR2 FVKESK. CDR3 nucleotides: TGTGCCAGCAGCCAAGATCGGTTCGGGGGGCGCGATTTTGAAGCTTTCTTT. Amino acids: CASSQDRFGGRDFEAFF.

The V call is TRBV6-5, the J call TRBJ2-5, with 12 bases matching TRBD2. The CDR3 sequence is 15 residues long. The V segment lost 2 bases and the J segment 11 bases; nucleotides outside the gene matches: 9. In germline, CDR1 is MNHEY, CDR2 SVGAGI. Here the CDR3 reads CASSYGGLAGGEQYF. The CDR3 DNA reads TGTGCCAGCAGTTACGGGGGTCTAGCGGGAGGGGAGCAGTACTTC.

The gene calls are TRBV6-5 and TRBJ1-1; 12 bases are a match to TRBD1. From germline, CDR1 is MNHEY and CDR2 SVGAGI. The length of the CDR3 is 14 residues. After removal of 6 bases from V and 6 bases from J, the junction contained 5 bases not matched to a gene. CDR3 residues: CASRAGQGAAEAFF. The CDR3 DNA sequence: TGTGCCAGCAGAGCGGGACAGGGGGCCGCTGAAGCTTTCTTT.

The V gene is TRBV6-4, the J gene TRBJ2-1; 8 bases match TRBD1. Germline values: CDR1 MRHNA, CDR2 SNTAGT. The V segment lost 9 bases and the J segment 8 bases; nucleotides outside the gene matches: 3. The CDR3 extends over 11 amino acids. CDR3 residues: CASGQGYEQFF. The CDR3 DNA follows: TGTGCCAGTGGACAGGGATATGAGCAGTTCTTC.

The chain has TRBV2 and TRBJ1-1; D perhaps matches TRBD1 (5 bases). The CDR3 spans 13 residues. V lost 10 bases and J lost 5, with 17 bases in between. Germline values: CDR1 SNHLY, CDR2 FYNNEI. In nucleotides, the CDR3 is TGTGCCACCTTGGGGGGGGTAGGAACTGAAGCTTTCTTT. Protein product: CATLGGVGTEAFF.